This T cell receptor beta chain appears in the sequencing data of a study of radiotherapy plus CTLA-4 blockade in lung cancer (dated by TCRdb to 2016 to 2018). With regard to the full study: Objective responses were observed in around 20% of enrolled patients, and disease control was achieved in approximately 30%.

The study tested focal radiation therapy combined with CTLA-4 blockade (ipilimumab) in patients with chemo-refractory metastatic non-small-cell lung cancer. To prepare the library, the immunoSEQ multiplex PCR assay was applied. TCRdb provides this immuneACCESS table in a form limited to in-frame rearrangements. Some clones are lacking; in checked studies, under half of them reflect an unresolved V gene, and why the rest are absent is not known. The sample yields tens of thousands of clones; 60% to 85% were counted once. The ten largest make up 13% to 15% of the sample. V is clipped by 10 bases and J by 6 bases, and the sequence between their germline boundaries is 21 bases long. The CDR3 contains 15 residues, cysteine and phenylalanine counted. The sequence is cut down to CDR3 DNA, 45 bases in frame from base 1. CDR1 and CDR2 are read off the germline V gene as ENHRY and SYGVKD. Findings and caveats that apply to the study as a whole: The strongest predictors of response, as reported, were early dynamic changes in blood T cell clones along with a rise in serum interferon-beta after radiation. After treatment with radiotherapy and ipilimumab, TCR clones that came from tumors expanded in the peripheral blood.

Of note for this clone: The antigen it binds to is not known. One base away there is no much larger clone; base qualities are not given.

This sequence uses TRBV10-3 and TRBJ1-4, with the D segment identity uncertain. The source was peripheral blood, collected from a patient treated with radiotherapy plus ipilimumab. This TCR derives from a human donor with non-small cell lung cancer that progressed on radiotherapy plus ipilimumab. The CDR3 loop reads CATAVAPDGDEKLFF. DNA sequence: TGTGCCACCGCCGTCGCTCCTGACGGGGATGAAAAACTGTTTTTT.